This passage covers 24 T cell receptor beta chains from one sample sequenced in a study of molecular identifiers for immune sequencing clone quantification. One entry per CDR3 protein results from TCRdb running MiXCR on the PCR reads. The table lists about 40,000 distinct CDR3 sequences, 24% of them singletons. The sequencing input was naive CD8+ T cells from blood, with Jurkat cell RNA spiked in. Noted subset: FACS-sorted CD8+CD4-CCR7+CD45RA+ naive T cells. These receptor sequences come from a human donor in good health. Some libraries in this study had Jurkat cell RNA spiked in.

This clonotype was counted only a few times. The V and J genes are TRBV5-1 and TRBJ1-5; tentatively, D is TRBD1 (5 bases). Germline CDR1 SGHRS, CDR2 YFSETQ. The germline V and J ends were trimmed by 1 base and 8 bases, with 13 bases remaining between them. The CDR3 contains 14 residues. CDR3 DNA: TGCGCCAGCAGCTTGAGTGGGGGGTACGAGCCCCAGCATTTT. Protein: CASSLSGGYEPQHF.

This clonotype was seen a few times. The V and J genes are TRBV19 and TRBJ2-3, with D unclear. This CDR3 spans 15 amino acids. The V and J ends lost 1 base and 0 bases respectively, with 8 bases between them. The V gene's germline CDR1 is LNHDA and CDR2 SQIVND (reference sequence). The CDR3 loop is CASSIGAASTDTQYF. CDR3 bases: TGTGCCAGTAGTATAGGGGCAGCTAGCACAGATACGCAGTATTTT.

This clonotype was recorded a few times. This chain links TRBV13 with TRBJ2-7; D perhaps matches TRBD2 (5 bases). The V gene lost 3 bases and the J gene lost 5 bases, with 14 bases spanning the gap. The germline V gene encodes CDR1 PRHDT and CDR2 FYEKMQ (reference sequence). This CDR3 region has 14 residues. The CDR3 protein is CASSFSLVGNEQYF. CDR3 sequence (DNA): TGTGCCAGCAGCTTTTCGCTGGTCGGGAACGAGCAGTACTTC.

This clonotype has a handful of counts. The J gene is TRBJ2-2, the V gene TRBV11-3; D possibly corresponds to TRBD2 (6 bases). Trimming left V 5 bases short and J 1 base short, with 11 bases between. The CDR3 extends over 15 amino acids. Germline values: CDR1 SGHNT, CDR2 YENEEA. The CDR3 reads CASSPDYLNTGELFF. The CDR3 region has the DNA TGTGCCAGCAGCCCGGACTACTTGAACACCGGGGAGCTGTTTTTT. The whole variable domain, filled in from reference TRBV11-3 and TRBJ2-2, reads EAGVVQSPRYKIIEKKQPVAFWCNPISGHNTLYWYLQNLGQGPELLIRYENEEAVDDSQLPKDRFSAERLKGVDSTLKIQPAELGDSAVYLCASSPDYLNTGELFFGEGSRLTVL.

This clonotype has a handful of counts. The CDR3 DNA follows: TGTGCCAGCAGCGTAGCTCTAGGCACAGATACGCAGTATTTT. This translates into CASSVALGTDTQYF. The chain uses TRBV9 and TRBJ2-3, with D unclear. The ends were cut back, 0 bases at V and 1 base at J, with 6 bases in the middle. Germline CDR1 SGDLS, CDR2 YYNGEE. The length of the CDR3 is 14 residues. The full variable domain, completed using reference TRBV9 and TRBJ2-3, is DSGVTQTPKHLITATGQRVTLRCSPRSGDLSVYWYQQSLDQGLQFLIQYYNGEERAKGNILERFSAQQFPDLHSELNLSSLELGDSALYFCASSVALGTDTQYFGPGTRLTVL.

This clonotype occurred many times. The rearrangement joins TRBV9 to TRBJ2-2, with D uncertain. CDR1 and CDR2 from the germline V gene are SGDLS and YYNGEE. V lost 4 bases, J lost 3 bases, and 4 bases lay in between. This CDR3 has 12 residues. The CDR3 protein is CASSPYTGELFF. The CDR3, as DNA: TGTGCCAGCAGCCCCTACACCGGGGAGCTGTTTTTT.

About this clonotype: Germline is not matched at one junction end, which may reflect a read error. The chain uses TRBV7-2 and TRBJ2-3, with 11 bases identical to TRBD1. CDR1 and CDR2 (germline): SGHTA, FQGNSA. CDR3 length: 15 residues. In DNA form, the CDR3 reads TGTGCCAGCAGCTCAGTTGGGACAGGGGGTGATACGCCGTATTTT. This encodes CASSSVGTGGDTPYF.

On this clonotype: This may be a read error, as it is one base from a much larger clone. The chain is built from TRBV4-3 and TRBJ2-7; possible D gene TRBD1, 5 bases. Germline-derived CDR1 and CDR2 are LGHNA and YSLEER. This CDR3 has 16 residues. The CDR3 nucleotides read TGCACCAGCAGCCAAGATACAAGGGGCCAAGGCTACGAGCAGTACTTC. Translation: CTSSQDTRGQGYEQYF.

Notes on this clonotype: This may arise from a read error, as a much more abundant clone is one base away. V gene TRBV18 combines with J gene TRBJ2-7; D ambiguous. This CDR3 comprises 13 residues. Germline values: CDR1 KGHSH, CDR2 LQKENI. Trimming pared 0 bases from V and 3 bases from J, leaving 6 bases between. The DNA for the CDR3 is TGTGCCAGCTCACCACCAGGGTACTACGAGCAGTACTTC. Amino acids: CASSPPGYYEQYF.

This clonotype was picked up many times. CDR3 protein: CASSLGWGAGNEQYF. Here the CDR3 DNA reads TGTGCCAGCAGCTTAGGCTGGGGAGCGGGAAACGAGCAGTACTTC. The chain is built from TRBV7-9 and TRBJ2-7; 7 nucleotides line up with TRBD2. Per germline, CDR1 SEHNR and CDR2 FQNEAQ (reference sequence). The junction had 8 bases not matched to a gene; V was cut back by 1 base and J by 5 bases. This CDR3 contains 15 residues.

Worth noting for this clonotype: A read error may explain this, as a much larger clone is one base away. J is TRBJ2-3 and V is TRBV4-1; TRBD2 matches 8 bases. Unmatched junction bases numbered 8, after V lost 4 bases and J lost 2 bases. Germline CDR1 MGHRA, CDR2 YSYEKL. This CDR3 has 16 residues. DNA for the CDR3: TGCGCCAGCAGCCCCAATTACGGGAGGGCCACAGATACGCAGTATTTT. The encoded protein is CASSPNYGRATDTQYF.

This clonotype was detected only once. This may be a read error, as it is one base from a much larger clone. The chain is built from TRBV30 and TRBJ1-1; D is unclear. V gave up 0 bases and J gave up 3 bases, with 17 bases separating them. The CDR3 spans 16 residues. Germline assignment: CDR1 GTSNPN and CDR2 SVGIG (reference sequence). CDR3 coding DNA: TGTGCCTGGAGTGTAGGCCGCCGAGAAATGGACACTGAAGCTTTCTTT. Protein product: CAWSVGRREMDTEAFF.

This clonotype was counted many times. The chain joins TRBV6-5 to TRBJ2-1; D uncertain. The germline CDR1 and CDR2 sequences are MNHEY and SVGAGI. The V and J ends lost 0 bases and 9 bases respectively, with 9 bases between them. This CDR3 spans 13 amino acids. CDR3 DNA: TGTGCCAGCAGTTACTCGGTCAACTTTGAGCAGTTCTTC. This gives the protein CASSYSVNFEQFF.

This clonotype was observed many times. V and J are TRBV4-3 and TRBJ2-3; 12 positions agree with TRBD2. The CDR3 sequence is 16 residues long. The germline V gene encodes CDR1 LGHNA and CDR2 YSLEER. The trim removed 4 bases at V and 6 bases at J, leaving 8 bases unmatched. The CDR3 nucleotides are TGCGCCAGCAGCCCGACTAGCGGGAGCATTTTGGATACGCAGTATTTT. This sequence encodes CASSPTSGSILDTQYF.

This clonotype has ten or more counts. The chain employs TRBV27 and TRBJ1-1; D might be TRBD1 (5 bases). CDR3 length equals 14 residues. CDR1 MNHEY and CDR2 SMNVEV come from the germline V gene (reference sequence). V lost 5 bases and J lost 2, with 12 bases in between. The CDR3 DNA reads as TGTGCCAGCAGTCCAACAGGTGAAAACACTGAAGCTTTCTTT. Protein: CASSPTGENTEAFF.

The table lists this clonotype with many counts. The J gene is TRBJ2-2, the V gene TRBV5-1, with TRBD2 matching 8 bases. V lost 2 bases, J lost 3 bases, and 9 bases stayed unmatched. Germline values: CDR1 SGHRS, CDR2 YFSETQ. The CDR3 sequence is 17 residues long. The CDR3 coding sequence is TGCGCCAGCAGCTTTCCAGCGGGAGTTGTTTACACCGGGGAGCTGTTTTTT. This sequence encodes CASSFPAGVVYTGELFF.

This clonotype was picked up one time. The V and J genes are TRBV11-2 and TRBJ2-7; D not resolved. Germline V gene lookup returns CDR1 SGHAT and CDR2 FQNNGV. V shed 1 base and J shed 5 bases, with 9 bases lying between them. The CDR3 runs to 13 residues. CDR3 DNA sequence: TGTGCCAGCAGCTTAGGACAAGCTAACGAGCAGTACTTC. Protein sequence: CASSLGQANEQYF.

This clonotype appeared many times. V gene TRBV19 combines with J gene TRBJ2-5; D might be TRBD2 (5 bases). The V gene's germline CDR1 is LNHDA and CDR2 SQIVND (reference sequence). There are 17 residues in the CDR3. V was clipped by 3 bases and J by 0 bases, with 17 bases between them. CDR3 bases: TGTGCCAGTAGTATTCCTTCAGGACTGAAGTACCAAGAGACCCAGTACTTC. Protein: CASSIPSGLKYQETQYF.

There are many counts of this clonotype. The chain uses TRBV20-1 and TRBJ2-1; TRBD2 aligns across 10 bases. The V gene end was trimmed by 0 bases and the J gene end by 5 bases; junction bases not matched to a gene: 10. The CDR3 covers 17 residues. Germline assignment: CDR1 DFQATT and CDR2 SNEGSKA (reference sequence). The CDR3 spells CSARDRGLAGVDNEQFF. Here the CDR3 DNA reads TGCAGTGCTAGAGATCGGGGGCTAGCGGGGGTAGACAATGAGCAGTTCTTC.

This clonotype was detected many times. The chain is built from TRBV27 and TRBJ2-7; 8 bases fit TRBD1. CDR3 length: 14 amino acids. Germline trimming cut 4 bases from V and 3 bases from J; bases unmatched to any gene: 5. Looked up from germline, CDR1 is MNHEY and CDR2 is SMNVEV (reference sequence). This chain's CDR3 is CASSYRGFDYEQYF. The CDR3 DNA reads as TGTGCCAGCAGTTACAGGGGGTTTGACTACGAGCAGTACTTC.

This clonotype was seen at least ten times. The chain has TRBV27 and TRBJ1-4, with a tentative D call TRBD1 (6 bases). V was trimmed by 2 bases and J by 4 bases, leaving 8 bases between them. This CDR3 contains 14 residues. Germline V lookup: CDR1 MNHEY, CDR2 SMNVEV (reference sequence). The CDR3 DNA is TGTGCCAGCAGTTTAAAGGACAGTAATGAAAAACTGTTTTTT. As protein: CASSLKDSNEKLFF.

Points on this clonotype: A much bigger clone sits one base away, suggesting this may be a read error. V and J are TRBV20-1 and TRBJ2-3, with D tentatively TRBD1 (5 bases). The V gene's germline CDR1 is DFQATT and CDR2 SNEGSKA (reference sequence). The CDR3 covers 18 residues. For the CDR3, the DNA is TGCAGTGCTAGATCGGAAGTCGCCCCGATCTTCCCCACAGGTACGCAGTATTTT. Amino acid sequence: CSARSEVAPIFPTGTQYF.

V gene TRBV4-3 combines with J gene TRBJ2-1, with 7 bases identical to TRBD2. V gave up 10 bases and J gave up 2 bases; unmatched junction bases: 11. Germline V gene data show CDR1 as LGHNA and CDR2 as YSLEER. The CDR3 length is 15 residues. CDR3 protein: CANRQDSGAYNEQFF. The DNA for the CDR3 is TGCGCCAACCGCCAAGACAGCGGGGCCTACAATGAGCAGTTCTTC.

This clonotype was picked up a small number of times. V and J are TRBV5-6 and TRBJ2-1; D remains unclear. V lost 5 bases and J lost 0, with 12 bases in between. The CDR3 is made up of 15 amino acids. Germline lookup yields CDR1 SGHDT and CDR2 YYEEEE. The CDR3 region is CASSPISGSYNEQFF. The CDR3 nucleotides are TGTGCCAGCAGTCCGATTTCTGGCTCCTACAATGAGCAGTTCTTC.